Listed here are 15 T cell receptor beta chains from one sample, sequenced in a study of T cell responses to AZD1222 COVID-19 vaccine. Produced via immunoSEQ multiplex PCR; TCRdb's table is partial and in-frame only. The table has roughly 50,000 clones, roughly 90% seen once. The sample consisted of peripheral blood, taken on day 0 of AZD1222 vaccination. The receptors come from an adult in good health.

This sequence joins TRBV30 and TRBJ1-2; TRBD1 agrees at 7 bases. The junction had 4 bases not matched to a gene; V was cut back by 1 base and J by 2 bases. Germline-derived CDR1 and CDR2 are GTSNPN and SVGIG (reference sequence). The CDR3 consists of 14 residues. The CDR3 loop reads CAWSDRGTNYGYTF. The CDR3 coding sequence is TGTGCCTGGAGTGACAGGGGCACCAACTATGGCTACACCTTC.

This sequence joins TRBV6-5 and TRBJ2-3, with D tentatively TRBD1 (6 bases). The V gene lost 5 bases and the J gene lost 0 bases, with 9 bases spanning the gap. Germline CDR1 is MNHEY and CDR2 is SVGAGI. This CDR3 has 14 residues. CDR3 protein: CASSRTVSTDTQYF. The CDR3 DNA reads as TGTGCCAGCAGTCGGACAGTGAGCACAGATACGCAGTATTTT.

The CDR3: CASSFRHTGELFF. As DNA, the CDR3 is TGTGCCAGCAGTTTTCGGCACACCGGGGAGCTGTTTTTT. The chain couples TRBV27 to TRBJ2-2; no clear D gene. From germline, CDR1 is MNHEY and CDR2 SMNVEV (reference sequence). V was cut by 3 bases and J by 3 bases, with 5 bases left in between. The CDR3 is 13 residues long.

A note on this clone: The germline gene is not matched at one end of the junction; a read error may be the cause. CDR3 loop: CASSEQGRNEQLFF. For the CDR3, the DNA is TGTGCCAGCAGTGAACAGGGGCGAAATGAACAACTGTTTTTT. This rearrangement joins TRBV28 to TRBJ1-4, with 7 bases matching TRBD1. This CDR3 has 14 amino acids. Germline V gene data show CDR1 as MDHEN and CDR2 as SYDVKM. Based on the CDR3 plus reference TRBV28 and TRBJ1-4, the full variable domain is DVKVTQSSRYLVKRTGEKVFLECVQDMDHENMFWYRQDPGLGLRLIYFSYDVKMKEKGDIPEGYSVSREKKERFSLILESASTNQTSMYLCASSEQGRNEQLFFGSGTQLSVL.

The chain links TRBV6-5 to TRBJ2-7; 9 positions match TRBD2. V gave up 7 bases and J gave up 5 bases; unmatched junction bases: 12. The CDR3 sequence is 15 residues long. Germline CDR1 and CDR2: MNHEY and SVGAGI. CDR3 loop: CASTFQAGGLDEQYF. The CDR3 DNA follows: TGTGCCAGCACTTTCCAAGCGGGAGGACTAGACGAGCAGTACTTC.

The count of this clone is one. The genes are TRBV15 and TRBJ1-3; D remains ambiguous. Germline V gene lookup returns CDR1 LNHNV and CDR2 YYDKDF (reference sequence). The CDR3 has 11 residues. Trimming shortened V by 1 base and J by 5 bases, and 0 bases separated the two germline ends. The CDR3 DNA sequence: TGTGCCACCAGCAGAGGAAACACCATATATTTT. It specifies CATSRGNTIYF.

The J gene is TRBJ2-2, the V gene TRBV4-2; D is unresolved. V was pared by 2 bases and J by 5 bases, with 3 bases between. The CDR3 runs to 12 residues. Per the germline V gene, CDR1 is LGHNA and CDR2 is YNFKEQ. The DNA for the CDR3 is TGTGCCAGCAGCCAACCGACCGGGGAGCTGTTTTTT. Protein product: CASSQPTGELFF.

V is TRBV28 and J is TRBJ1-5; 7 nucleotides agree with TRBD1. CDR3 length: 17 amino acids. Germline-derived CDR1 and CDR2 are MDHEN and SYDVKM. V was clipped by 4 bases and J by 4 bases; unmatched bases: 13. The CDR3 loop reads CASSSDRFLKRNQPQHF. The CDR3 coding sequence is TGTGCCAGCAGTTCGGACAGGTTCTTGAAGCGAAATCAGCCCCAGCATTTT.

J is TRBJ1-4 and V is TRBV2; 8 positions match TRBD1. The germline V gene has CDR1 SNHLY and CDR2 FYNNEI. The trim removed 4 bases at V and 8 bases at J, leaving 3 bases unmatched. CDR3 length: 13 residues. CDR3 nucleotide sequence: TGTGCCAGCAGTGCGCAGGGGGCAGAAAAACTGTTTTTT. Translated: CASSAQGAEKLFF.

The chain couples TRBV25-1 to TRBJ2-7; 7 bases align to TRBD1. The CDR3 length is 13 residues. The V gene end was trimmed by 1 base and the J gene end by 4 bases; junction bases not matched to a gene: 1. CDR1 and CDR2 from the germline V gene are MGHDK and SYGVNS. The CDR3 loop is CASSEFRGYEQYF. DNA for the CDR3: TGTGCCAGCAGTGAATTCAGGGGGTACGAGCAGTACTTC.

V and J are TRBV7-9 and TRBJ1-2; D uncertain. Trimming removed 10 bases from V and 3 bases from J, with 12 bases in between. Germline loops: CDR1 SEHNR, CDR2 FQNEAQ (reference sequence). CDR3 length equals 12 residues. The CDR3, as DNA: TGTGCCAACTCAATCATGGACTATGGCTACACCTTC. This translates into CANSIMDYGYTF. Filled out from reference TRBV7-9 and TRBJ1-2, the complete variable domain reads DTGVSQNPRHKITKRGQNVTFRCDPISEHNRLYWYRQTLGQGPEFLTYFQNEAQLEKSRLLSDRFSAERPKGSFSTLEIQRTEQGDSAMYLCANSIMDYGYTFGSGTRLTVV.

This chain joins TRBV19 and TRBJ2-1; 10 bases are a match to TRBD1. Germline CDR1 LNHDA, CDR2 SQIVND (reference sequence). There are 17 residues in the CDR3. Trimming cost V 5 bases and J 3 bases; bases outside gene matches: 10. The CDR3, as DNA: TGTGCCAGTAGTGGTGGGACAGGGGCCAACCTCTACAATGAGCAGTTCTTC. Its protein is CASSGGTGANLYNEQFF.

The CDR3 region has the DNA TGTGCCAGCAGCCTGGGCAGTTCTAACTATGGCTACACCTTC. Protein product: CASSLGSSNYGYTF. The chain links TRBV3-1 (or the pseudogene TRBV3-2) to TRBJ1-2, with unresolved D. Deletions cut 4 bases from V and 0 bases from J, with 9 bases between. Germline V gene lookup returns CDR1 LGHDT and CDR2 YNNKEL (reference sequence). The CDR3 consists of 14 residues.

This rearrangement joins TRBV9 to TRBJ1-3; no firm D call. Germline V CDR1 and CDR2: SGDLS, YYNGEE. The CDR3 is made up of 16 amino acids. With 4 bases removed from V and 0 bases from J, the gap between germline ends came to 14 bases. The CDR3 reads CASSPLISASGNTIYF. Here the CDR3 DNA reads TGTGCCAGCAGCCCCCTGATTTCAGCCTCTGGAAACACCATATATTTT.

The chain employs TRBV20-1 and TRBJ2-3, with D uncertain. Trimming took 5 bases from V and 5 from J, leaving 8 bases between them. Germline V gives CDR1 DFQATT, CDR2 SNEGSKA (reference sequence). There are 11 residues in the CDR3. Written as DNA, the CDR3 is TGCAGTGCTTCGACGATAGATACGCAGTATTTT. Translating it yields CSASTIDTQYF.